The source of this T cell receptor beta chain is a study of T cell responses to AZD1222 COVID-19 vaccine. Germline-derived CDR1 and CDR2 are SGHTA and FQGTGA. Trimming cost V 5 bases and J 2 bases, with 3 bases left between them. CDR3 length equals 12 residues. With respect to this clone: Its antigen is still unknown.

Produced via immunoSEQ multiplex PCR; TCRdb's table is partial and in-frame only. The data show 75,000 to 90,000 clones, around 90% seen once. General study results and limits: Reports say nearly half of spike-specific TCRs go after unmutated variant regions. Two AZD1222 doses significantly raised spike-specific TCR breadth and depth over controls. The study sampled repertoires only after the peak T cell response. Spike-wide vaccine-associated CD4 TCRs dominated at 160-218 and 743-854.

This sample comprised peripheral blood, obtained 28 days after the second AZD1222 dose. V and J are TRBV7-3 and TRBJ2-2, with no clear D. This TCR was sampled from an adult who received the AZD1222 COVID-19 vaccine. The CDR3 here is CASSVNTGELFF. DNA of the CDR3: TGTGCCAGCAGCGTTAACACCGGGGAGCTGTTTTTT.